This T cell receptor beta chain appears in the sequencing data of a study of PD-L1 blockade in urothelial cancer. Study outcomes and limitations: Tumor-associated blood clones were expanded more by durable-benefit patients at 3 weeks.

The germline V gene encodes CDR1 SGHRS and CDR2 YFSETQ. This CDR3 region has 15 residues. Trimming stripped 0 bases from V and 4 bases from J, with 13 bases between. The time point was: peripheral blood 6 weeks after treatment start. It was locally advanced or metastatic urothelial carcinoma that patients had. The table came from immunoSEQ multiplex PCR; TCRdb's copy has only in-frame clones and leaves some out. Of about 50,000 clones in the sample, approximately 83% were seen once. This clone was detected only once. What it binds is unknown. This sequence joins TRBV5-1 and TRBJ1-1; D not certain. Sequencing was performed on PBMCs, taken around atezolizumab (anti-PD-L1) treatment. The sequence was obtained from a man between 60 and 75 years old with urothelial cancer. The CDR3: CASSLALARSTEAFF. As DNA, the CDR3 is TGCGCCAGCAGCTTGGCCTTGGCTCGCAGCACTGAAGCTTTCTTT.